The entry that follows covers one T cell receptor (beta chain) sequence. Those enrolled, adults aged roughly 18 to 100 years, came from about two dozen US areas. Germline loops: CDR1 SQVTM, CDR2 ANQGSEA. CDR3 length equals 16 residues. J lost 1 base, V lost 3 bases, and 9 bases had no gene match. The sample originates from a study of blood T cell repertoires in COVID-19. Study summary: Both acute and convalescent COVID-19 samples were obtained from the United States, Italy and Spain. PBMCs, B-cell-depleted T cells, or T cells were the source of the cDNA or gDNA that made up the material.

In the study's own analysis: Scientists estimated how many nucleated cells there were by amplifying reference gene primers. Data came from immunoSEQ multiplex PCR; TCRdb stores just in-frame clones and leaves some out. V, J and clone size reflect that table, while D and trimming were determined from the DNA. The sample shows about 400,000 clones, approximately 86% of them seen only once. The chain combines TRBV29-1 with TRBJ1-1; 9 bases match TRBD1. The TCR originated in a woman in her 40s with acute COVID-19. Sequencing was performed on PBMCs or T cells enriched from blood (not recorded which). This CDR3 reads CSVDWGLQGANTEAFF. Written as DNA, the CDR3 is TGCAGCGTTGATTGGGGACTACAGGGGGCGAACACTGAAGCTTTCTTT.